Each of the 20 T cell receptor beta chains below was sequenced from the same sample in a study of beta chain features in type 1 diabetes. Expressed TCRB transcripts were sequenced, since all the RNA that had been isolated was reverse transcribed. This table comes from immunoSEQ multiplex PCR, and its TCRdb copy is limited to in-frame clones, with some not included. Of under 500,000 clones listed, roughly 31% are singletons. Material for sequencing was naive CD4+ T cells from blood. The receptors stem from a man aged 18 to 29 in good health.

This clone was seen a few times. V gene TRBV5-1 combines with J gene TRBJ2-5; D is undetermined. Trimming cost V 4 bases and J 3 bases, with 13 bases left between them. The CDR3 extends over 14 amino acids. Germline CDR1 is SGHRS and CDR2 is YFSETQ. DNA of the CDR3: TGCGCCAGCAGCGCGGATCCTTCCAAAGAGACCCAGTACTTC. Its protein is CASSADPSKETQYF. Looking up the rest from reference TRBV5-1 and TRBJ2-5 gives the full variable domain: KAGVTQTPRYLIKTRGQQVTLSCSPISGHRSVSWYQQTPGQGLQFLFEYFSETQRNKGNFPGRFSGRQFSNSRSEMNVSTLELGDSALYLCASSADPSKETQYFGPGTRLLVL.

The chain uses TRBV6-5 and TRBJ2-3; 8 bases agree with TRBD2. The V gene end was trimmed by 10 bases and the J gene end by 3 bases; junction bases not matched to a gene: 6. The V gene's germline CDR1 is MNHEY and CDR2 SVGAGI. This CDR3 comprises 13 residues. For the CDR3, the DNA is TGTGCCACCGTGGCTAGCGGGACAGATACGCAGTATTTT. Translation: CATVASGTDTQYF.

This clone was observed a handful of times. The rearrangement links TRBV19 to TRBJ2-6; no clear D. Trimming pared 6 bases from V and 1 base from J, leaving 7 bases between. The CDR3 is made up of 14 amino acids. The V gene's germline CDR1 is LNHDA and CDR2 SQIVND (reference sequence). This chain's CDR3 is CASRRGSGANVLTF. CDR3 sequence (DNA): TGTGCCAGTAGGAGAGGTTCTGGGGCCAACGTCCTGACTTTC.

In its sample, this clone was seen a few times. The chain joins TRBV7-2 to TRBJ2-5; the match to TRBD2 covers 7 bases. Trimming removed 1 base from V and 1 base from J; junction bases left unmatched: 9. Per the germline V gene, CDR1 is SGHTA and CDR2 is FQGNSA. There are 17 residues in the CDR3. This CDR3 is CASSLVPAGAGQETQYF. The CDR3 bases are TGTGCCAGCAGCTTAGTTCCTGCGGGAGCGGGCCAAGAGACCCAGTACTTC.

The V and J genes are TRBV2 and TRBJ2-1; D uncertain. Trimming took 8 bases from V and 4 from J, leaving 6 bases between them. The CDR3 has 11 residues. Germline lookup yields CDR1 SNHLY and CDR2 FYNNEI. CDR3 protein: CASGDYNEQFF. In DNA, the CDR3 is TGTGCCAGCGGAGATTACAATGAGCAGTTCTTC.

The chain has TRBV7-2 and TRBJ2-1; no firm D call. The germline CDR1 and CDR2 sequences are SGHTA and FQGNSA. Deletions cut 2 bases from V and 6 bases from J, with 5 bases between. This CDR3 comprises 12 residues. The CDR3 loop is CASSLIGNEQFF. CDR3 bases: TGTGCCAGCAGCTTAATTGGCAATGAGCAGTTCTTC.

V gene TRBV7-2 combines with J gene TRBJ2-5, with TRBD2 matching 10 bases. There are 16 residues in the CDR3. Trimming took 7 bases from V and 3 from J; bases not matched to a gene: 11. Looked up from germline, CDR1 is SGHTA and CDR2 is FQGNSA. The CDR3 DNA is TGTGCCAGCACACGGGCTGGACTAGCGGTAGAAGAGACCCAGTACTTC. This encodes CASTRAGLAVEETQYF.

The chain links TRBV28 to TRBJ2-4; 8 bases line up with TRBD1. V shed 6 bases, J shed 4 bases, and the junction held 8 bases outside the gene matches. Germline values: CDR1 MDHEN, CDR2 SYDVKM. The CDR3 is 15 amino acids. This chain's CDR3 is CASRWSRTGKNIQYF. In nucleotides, the CDR3 is TGTGCCAGCAGATGGTCGAGGACAGGGAAAAACATTCAGTACTTC.

The CDR3 DNA sequence: TGCGCCAGCAGCTCGCTAGCGTCCGGGGAGCTGTTTTTT. It is translated as CASSSLASGELFF. The chain carries TRBV5-1 and TRBJ2-2; D is perhaps TRBD2 (6 bases). CDR1 SGHRS and CDR2 YFSETQ come from the germline V gene. Trimming stripped 3 bases from V and 6 bases from J, with 9 bases between. The CDR3 runs to 13 residues.

The chain employs TRBV25-1 and TRBJ2-7, with D possibly matching TRBD2 (6 bases). The germline V gene has CDR1 MGHDK and CDR2 SYGVNS. The CDR3 sequence is 13 residues long. V lost 3 bases to trimming and J lost 5 bases, with 11 bases between them. This chain's CDR3 is CASSEPGLNEQYF. The CDR3 DNA sequence: TGTGCCAGCAGTGAGCCGGGACTTAACGAGCAGTACTTC.

This clone was observed a handful of times. J is TRBJ2-1 and V is TRBV6-6; 11 positions match TRBD2. The CDR3 has 14 residues. The ends lost 6 bases at V and 5 bases at J; junction bases unmatched: 3. CDR1 MNHNY and CDR2 SVGAGI come from the germline V gene (reference sequence). CDR3 region: CASSPTSGDNEQFF. CDR3 nucleotides: TGTGCCAGCAGCCCGACTAGCGGGGACAATGAGCAGTTCTTC.

The chain recombines TRBV18 with TRBJ1-2, with TRBD1 as a possible D gene (5 bases). The CDR3 length is 14 residues. Between the trimmed V and J ends, which lost 3 bases and 3 bases, there was a span of 11 bases. CDR1 and CDR2 from the germline V gene are KGHSH and LQKENI. CDR3 residues: CASSPQGLDYGYTF. In nucleotides, the CDR3 is TGTGCCAGCTCACCCCAGGGATTGGACTATGGCTACACCTTC. The entire variable domain, with the rest obtained from reference TRBV18 and TRBJ1-2, is as follows: NAGVMQNPRHLVRRRGQEARLRCSPMKGHSHVYWYRQLPEEGLKFMVYLQKENIIDESGMPKERFSAEFPKEGPSILRIQQVVRGDSAAYFCASSPQGLDYGYTFGSGTRLTVV.

This clone was picked up a small number of times. The rearrangement uses TRBV27 and TRBJ2-1; TRBD2 aligns across 9 bases. The CDR3 extends over 16 amino acids. CDR1 MNHEY and CDR2 SMNVEV come from the germline V gene (reference sequence). V lost 8 bases to trimming and J lost 3 bases; unmatched junction nucleotides: 11. CDR3 residues: CASAYAGTSSYNEQFF. The CDR3 nucleotides read TGTGCCAGCGCCTACGCGGGGACTAGCAGCTACAATGAGCAGTTCTTC.

This clone was counted only a few times. J is TRBJ2-3 and V is TRBV18; D tentatively fits TRBD1 or TRBD2 (6 bases each). The CDR3 is 16 amino acids. With 0 bases removed from V and 7 bases from J, the gap between germline ends came to 17 bases. CDR1 KGHSH and CDR2 LQKENI come from the germline V gene. The CDR3 DNA sequence: TGTGCCAGCTCACCACCCCTGGAAGGGGGGAGGTATACGCAGTATTTT. This gives the protein CASSPPLEGGRYTQYF. Supplemented by reference TRBV18 and TRBJ2-3, the full variable domain reads NAGVMQNPRHLVRRRGQEARLRCSPMKGHSHVYWYRQLPEEGLKFMVYLQKENIIDESGMPKERFSAEFPKEGPSILRIQQVVRGDSAAYFCASSPPLEGGRYTQYFGPGTRLTVL.

This chain links TRBV7-2 with TRBJ1-1, with 8 nucleotides matching TRBD1. Germline CDR1 and CDR2: SGHTA and FQGNSA. The length of the CDR3 is 16 residues. Losses at the gene ends were 3 bases for V and 3 bases for J; bases not matched to a gene: 9. CDR3 nucleotides: TGTGCCAGCAGCTTCCCGCGGACAGGGAGAGACACTGAAGCTTTCTTT. Translating it yields CASSFPRTGRDTEAFF.

This clone was observed a handful of times. V and J are TRBV5-4 and TRBJ2-7; 8 bases are shared with TRBD2. The V segment lost 7 bases and the J segment 7 bases; nucleotides outside the gene matches: 10. The CDR3 is 13 residues long. Germline-derived CDR1 and CDR2 are SGHNT and YYREEE (reference sequence). CDR3 DNA sequence: TGTGCCAGCGCCGGGACGGGAGGGGTTGAGCAGTACTTC. Translated, it gives CASAGTGGVEQYF.

Turning to this clone: Distinct nucleotide sequences in the sample also encode this CDR3. The V and J genes are TRBV4-3 and TRBJ2-7, with TRBD1 identical over 9 bases. The junction had 4 bases not matched to a gene; V was cut back by 0 bases and J by 4 bases. Germline assignment: CDR1 LGHNA and CDR2 YSLEER. The CDR3 sequence is 15 residues long. CDR3 sequence: CASSQEPGQGYEQYF. CDR3 nucleotide sequence: TGCGCCAGCAGCCAAGAACCGGGACAGGGATACGAGCAGTACTTC.

The V call is TRBV20-1, the J call TRBJ1-2; no definite D call. Trimming removed 4 bases at V and 6 bases at J, with 6 bases between. CDR1 and CDR2 (germline): DFQATT, SNEGSKA (reference sequence). This CDR3 is built from 10 residues. The CDR3 here is CSAILHGYTF. The CDR3 coding sequence is TGCAGTGCTATTCTCCATGGCTACACCTTC.

The genes are TRBV14 and TRBJ2-7; maybe TRBD1 (6 bases). The CDR3 length is 15 residues. Germline CDR1 reads SGHDN; CDR2 reads FVKESK. V lost 3 bases and J 0 bases, leaving 12 bases between the germline ends. CDR3 coding DNA: TGTGCCAGCAGCCATCCGGGACACCTCTCCTACGAGCAGTACTTC. Translated, it gives CASSHPGHLSYEQYF.

The chain combines TRBV7-8 with TRBJ2-5; the D gene is possibly TRBD1 (5 bases). The CDR3 is made up of 15 amino acids. Germline-derived CDR1 and CDR2 are SGHVS and FQNEAQ. V lost 1 base and J lost 7, with 16 bases in between. The CDR3 reads CASSLEDRGERTQYF. The DNA for the CDR3 is TGTGCCAGCAGCTTAGAAGACAGAGGAGAAAGGACCCAGTACTTC.